These T cell receptor beta chains were read from a single sample in a study of technical replicates of blood from several donors. The assay was immunoSEQ multiplex PCR, and TCRdb's table has in-frame clones only and misses some. The data hold 35,000 to 50,000 clones, with roughly 96% observed a single time. The sequencing input was T cells isolated from PBMCs. The origin of the receptors is a human donor in good health. The CDR3 runs from the conserved cysteine through the conserved F or W. A D gene is named only where the DNA matches it firmly. A row's size may be missing; if present it is once, few, many or a size class.

J gene,V gene,clone size,D gene,CDR3 protein,CDR3 DNA
TRBJ1-5,TRBV2,-,-,CASSAQGINSNQPQHF,TGTGCCAGCAGTGCGCAGGGAATTAATAGCAATCAGCCCCAGCATTTT
TRBJ2-2,TRBV11-3,-,-,CASSLDRTGELFF,TGTGCCAGCAGCTTAGACCGGACCGGGGAGCTGTTTTTT
TRBJ1-2,TRBV10-3,-,TRBD1,CAISGGQGANYGYTF,TGTGCCATCAGTGGGGGACAGGGGGCGAACTATGGCTACACCTTC
TRBJ1-1,TRBV4-1,-,-,CASSQLSGEAFF,TGCGCCAGCAGCCAACTCTCGGGGGAGGCTTTCTTT
TRBJ2-1,TRBV13,-,-,CASSLFPNNEQFF,TGTGCCAGCAGCTTATTTCCCAACAATGAGCAGTTCTTC
TRBJ1-5,TRBV6-1,-,-,CASSEGLQPQHF,TGTGCCAGCAGTGAGGGACTTCAGCCCCAGCATTTT
TRBJ2-2,TRBV6-1,once,-,CASIPRGYGSGELFF,TGTGCCAGCATTCCCAGGGGTTATGGCTCCGGGGAGCTGTTTTTT
TRBJ2-1,TRBV7-2,-,TRBD2,CASSLGLAGGLGEQFF,TGTGCCAGCAGCTTGGGACTAGCGGGAGGATTAGGTGAGCAGTTCTTC
TRBJ1-5,TRBV4-1,-,-,CASSQWGGVERQPQHF,TGCGCCAGCAGCCAGTGGGGAGGGGTTGAGAGGCAGCCCCAGCATTTT
TRBJ2-1,TRBV6-4,-,-,CASSSDRSSYNEQFF,TGTGCCAGCAGTTCCGACAGGAGCTCCTACAATGAGCAGTTCTTC
TRBJ1-4,TRBV9,-,-,CASSDNGGAGEKLFF,TGTGCCAGCAGCGATAACGGGGGGGCTGGGGAAAAACTGTTTTTT
TRBJ2-5,TRBV29-1,-,TRBD2,CSVVSSGKETQYF,TGCAGCGTTGTTTCTAGCGGGAAGGAGACCCAGTACTTC
TRBJ2-1,TRBV5-1,-,-,CASGSGPSYNEQFF,TGCGCCAGCGGTAGCGGTCCCTCCTACAATGAGCAGTTCTTC
TRBJ1-2,TRBV5-4,-,TRBD1,CASSFPSGGSYGYTF,TGTGCCAGCAGCTTTCCTTCAGGGGGGAGCTATGGCTACACCTTC
TRBJ2-7,TRBV29-1,-,-,CSVEGGGEIGYEQYF,TGCAGCGTTGAAGGGGGCGGGGAGATAGGCTACGAGCAGTACTTC
TRBJ2-2,TRBV10-3,-,-,CAISESPEFIGELFF,TGTGCCATCAGTGAGTCCCCGGAGTTCATCGGGGAGCTGTTTTTT
TRBJ1-1,TRBV18,-,-,CASSPTGNTEAFF,TGTGCCAGCTCCCCCACTGGTAACACTGAAGCTTTCTTT
TRBJ1-1,TRBV7-9,-,TRBD1,CASSTDRANTEAFF,TGTGCCAGCAGTACCGACAGGGCTAACACTGAAGCTTTCTTT
TRBJ2-2,TRBV30,-,TRBD1,CAWSVVEWTGDSGELFF,TGTGCCTGGAGTGTAGTTGAGTGGACAGGGGATTCCGGGGAGCTGTTTTTT
TRBJ1-1,TRBV5-1,-,-,CASSFVTQGGVTEAFF,TGCGCCAGCAGCTTTGTTACACAGGGAGGGGTCACTGAAGCTTTCTTT
TRBJ1-1,TRBV25-1,once,-,CASSESREINTEAFF,TGTGCCAGCAGTGAATCGAGAGAAATCAACACTGAAGCTTTCTTT
TRBJ2-1,TRBV28,-,TRBD2,CASSLLAGYNEQFF,TGTGCCAGCAGTTTACTAGCGGGGTACAATGAGCAGTTCTTC
TRBJ2-7,TRBV6-5,-,TRBD1,CASTREQGIYEQYF,TGTGCCAGCACTAGGGAACAGGGGATCTACGAGCAGTACTTT
TRBJ1-3,TRBV5-1,-,-,CASSLDAFSSGNTIYF,TGCGCCAGCAGCTTGGACGCCTTTAGCTCTGGAAACACCATATATTTT
TRBJ2-1,TRBV7-2,-,-,CASSPQFGQFF,TGTGCCAGCAGCCCTCAATTCGGGCAGTTCTTC
TRBJ2-5,TRBV7-7,-,TRBD1,CASSRDRVYDNGTQYF,TGTGCCAGCAGCCGGGACAGGGTATATGATAACGGGACCCAGTACTTC
TRBJ2-7,TRBV2,-,TRBD2,CASQAGVGYEQYF,TGTGCCAGCCAAGCGGGAGTGGGCTACGAGCAGTACTTC
TRBJ2-3,TRBV28,-,TRBD2,CASSWTSEDTQYF,TGTGCCAGCAGTTGGACTAGCGAAGATACGCAGTATTTT
TRBJ2-7,TRBV7-2,-,-,CASSPAYEQYF,TGTGCCAGCAGCCCCGCCTACGAGCAGTACTTC
TRBJ1-4,TRBV7-8,-,-,CASSSSFRTTNEKLFF,TGTGCCAGCAGCTCATCCTTCAGGACAACTAATGAAAAACTGTTTTTT
TRBJ1-1,TRBV7-3,-,TRBD1,CASSLDRATEAFF,TGTGCCAGCAGCTTAGACAGGGCTACTGAAGCTTTCTTT
TRBJ2-7,TRBV4-3,-,TRBD2,CASSQAPTSLYEQYF,TGCGCCAGCAGCCAAGCTCCGACTAGCCTCTACGAGCAGTACTTC
TRBJ2-7,TRBV6-5,-,TRBD1,CASSYSEGQVELYF,TGTGCCAGCAGTTACTCCGAGGGACAGGTTGAATTGTACTTC
TRBJ2-5,TRBV28,-,-,CASSWGHQRRETQYF,TGTGCCAGCAGTTGGGGACATCAGCGACGGGAGACCCAGTACTTC
TRBJ2-7,TRBV7-9,-,-,CASSFSRDQTSYEQYF,TGTGCCAGCAGCTTCTCGCGGGACCAAACTTCCTACGAGCAGTACTTC
TRBJ1-1,TRBV27,-,-,CASSSREAEAFF,TGTGCCAGCAGTTCGCGAGAAGCCGAAGCTTTCTTT
TRBJ2-5,TRBV5-4,-,-,CASSSTGEVETQYF,TGTGCCAGCAGCTCTACAGGGGAGGTAGAGACCCAGTACTTC
TRBJ2-1,TRBV5-4,-,-,CASSSSGSYNEQFF,TGTGCCAGCAGCTCCAGCGGCTCCTACAATGAGCAGTTCTTC
TRBJ2-1,TRBV9,few,-,CASSEGSTGINEQFF,TGTGCCAGCTCTGAAGGATCTACAGGGATCAATGAGCAGTTCTTC
TRBJ1-5,TRBV6-5,-,TRBD1,CASRPGQGGNQPQHF,TGTGCCAGCAGACCGGGACAGGGAGGCAATCAGCCCCAGCATTTT
TRBJ2-7,TRBV6-6,-,TRBD2,CASRLGTSGSYEQYF,TGTGCCAGCAGGTTGGGGACTAGCGGGAGCTACGAGCAGTACTTC
TRBJ2-1,TRBV7-9,-,TRBD2,CASSLRLAGDEQFF,TGTGCCAGCAGCTTAAGGCTAGCGGGAGATGAGCAGTTCTTC